One and the same sample provided the 5 T cell receptor beta chains below, sequenced in a study of cytomegalovirus exposure and HLA in healthy donors. Generated by immunoSEQ multiplex PCR, the TCRdb table keeps only in-frame clones and is missing some. The table includes roughly 60,000 clones, just over 90% detected once. Material: PBMCs. These receptors all stem from a woman younger than 30 in good health and CMV-seronegative.

The chain combines TRBV27 with TRBJ2-5, with D possibly being TRBD2 (6 bases). The germline CDR1 and CDR2 sequences are MNHEY and SMNVEV (reference sequence). Trimming shortened V by 0 bases and J by 3 bases, and 26 bases separated the two germline ends. This CDR3 spans 20 amino acids. The CDR3 sequence is CASSLSIRGAVGGAKETQYF. Written as DNA, the CDR3 is TGTGCCAGCAGTTTATCGATCAGAGGGGCCGTTGGCGGGGCTAAAGAGACCCAGTACTTC.

This clone was counted between two and nine times. The gene calls are TRBV29-1 and TRBJ2-2; D gene unclear. Per the germline V gene, CDR1 is SQVTM and CDR2 is ANQGSEA. Between the trimmed V and J ends, which lost 7 bases and 1 base, there was a span of 7 bases. CDR3 length equals 12 residues. In DNA, the CDR3 is TGCAGCGGTAGCAGGAACACCGGGGAGCTGTTTTTT. Its translation is CSGSRNTGELFF.

The rearrangement uses TRBV28 and TRBJ2-7; weak D call: TRBD2 (6 bases). Germline CDR1 is MDHEN and CDR2 is SYDVKM. The V end was cut by 4 bases, the J end by 7 bases, with 17 bases between. The CDR3 loop spans 14 amino acids. For the CDR3, the DNA is TGTGCCAGCAGTTCCCCAGCGGGCCTGGGGGAGCAGTACTTC. Protein sequence: CASSSPAGLGEQYF.

This clone has only one observation. This chain joins TRBV12-2 and TRBJ2-3; TRBD2 is the table's D call and was not checked against the DNA. TRBV12-2 is annotated as a pseudogene. The CDR3 covers 15 residues. The CDR3 DNA is TGTGCAAGTCGCTTCTATAGCGGGCAGGGAGATACGCAGTATTTT. It yields the protein CASRFYSGQGDTQYF.

The rearrangement uses TRBV7-2 and TRBJ2-3, with 8 positions matching TRBD1. J lost 6 bases, V lost 4 bases, and 6 bases had no gene match. Germline loops: CDR1 SGHTA, CDR2 FQGNSA. The CDR3 contains 14 residues. The CDR3 DNA sequence: TGTGCCAGCAGCTATGACAGGGGACGGGATACGCAGTATTTT. This translates into CASSYDRGRDTQYF. The whole variable domain, filled in from reference TRBV7-2 and TRBJ2-3, reads GAGVSQSPSNKVTEKGKDVELRCDPISGHTALYWYRQSLGQGLEFLIYFQGNSAPDKSGLPSDRFSAERTGGSVSTLTIQRTQQEDSAVYLCASSYDRGRDTQYFGPGTRLTVL.